Detailed here is one T cell receptor (beta chain). V lost 4 bases, J lost 7 bases, and 20 bases stayed unmatched. Germline assignment: CDR1 MGHRA and CDR2 YSYEKL. The length of the CDR3 is 19 residues. 60 Vbeta and 13 Jbeta primers were used in PCR. Generated by immunoSEQ multiplex PCR, the TCRdb table keeps only in-frame clones and is missing some. The sample records 160,000 or so clones, 75% to 85% being singletons. This sample is drawn from a study of cytomegalovirus exposure and HLA in healthy donors. Sequenced: PBMCs. The clonotype originates from a young man in good health and CMV-seronegative. This chain uses TRBV4-1 with TRBJ2-3; TRBD2 matches at 10 bases. CDR3 DNA: TGCGCCAGCAGCCGGCACCTAGCGGGGGCGATGCCTGTCCTTCATACGCAGTATTTT. Translation: CASSRHLAGAMPVLHTQYF.